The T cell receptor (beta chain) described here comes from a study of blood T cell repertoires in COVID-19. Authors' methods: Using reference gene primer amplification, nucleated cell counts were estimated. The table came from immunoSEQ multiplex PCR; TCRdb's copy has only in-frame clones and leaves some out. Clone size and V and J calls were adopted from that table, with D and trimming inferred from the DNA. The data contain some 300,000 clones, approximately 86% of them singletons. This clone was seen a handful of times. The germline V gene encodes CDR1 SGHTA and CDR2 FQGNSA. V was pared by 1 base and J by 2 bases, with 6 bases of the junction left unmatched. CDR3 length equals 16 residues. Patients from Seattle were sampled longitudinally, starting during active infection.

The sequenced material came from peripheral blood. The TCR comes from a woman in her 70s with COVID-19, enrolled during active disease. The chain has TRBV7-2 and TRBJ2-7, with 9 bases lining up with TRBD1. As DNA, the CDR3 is TGTGCCAGCAGCTTAGGTCCGGGACAGGGCCCCTACGAGCAGTACTTC. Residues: CASSLGPGQGPYEQYF.